A single sample gave rise to the 21 T cell receptor beta chains below, sequenced in a study of T-cell reconstitution after alpha-beta-depleted transplantation in children. The library targeted TCRbeta and was prepared with unique molecular identifiers. One entry per CDR3 protein results from TCRdb running MiXCR on the PCR reads. The repertoire has under 300,000 distinct CDR3 sequences, 11% of them found once; the top ten carry around 22%. Source: peripheral blood, taken 180 days after TCRalphabeta/CD19-depleted stem cell transplant. Receptor source: a male patient aged 2 to 10 who had a stem cell transplant for chronic granulomatous disease, so the T cells may come from the graft donor.

This clonotype occurred many times. This sequence joins TRBV5-1 and TRBJ2-1, with TRBD2 matching over 13 bases. Germline values: CDR1 SGHRS, CDR2 YFSETQ. CDR3 size: 20 residues. The ends lost 4 bases at V and 6 bases at J; junction bases unmatched: 19. CDR3 in DNA: TGCGCCAGCAGCCTCGGACCTACTAGCGGGAGGGCAAAGGCGCTCAATGAGCAGTTCTTC. It encodes CASSLGPTSGRAKALNEQFF.

This clonotype was detected ten times or more. J is TRBJ2-7 and V is TRBV10-3; TRBD1 matches at 11 bases. The germline gives CDR1 ENHRY, CDR2 SYGVKD. After removal of 4 bases from V and 3 bases from J, the junction contained 5 bases not matched to a gene. This CDR3 has 15 amino acids. In DNA form, the CDR3 reads TGTGCCATCAGTGGGAGGACAGGGGGCTACTACGAGCAGTACTTC. This translates into CAISGRTGGYYEQYF.

This clonotype showed up many times. The V call is TRBV15, the J call TRBJ2-2, with 7 bases that match TRBD1. This CDR3 comprises 17 residues. The J segment lost 4 bases and the V segment lost 0 bases, leaving 8 bases of the junction unmatched. Germline CDR1 and CDR2: LNHNV and YYDKDF (reference sequence). The CDR3 bases are TGTGCCACCAGCAGAGATCGGAGACAGGGCGGCACCGGGGAGCTGTTTTTT. Translating it yields CATSRDRRQGGTGELFF.

There are many counts of this clonotype. The rearrangement uses TRBV7-6 and TRBJ2-2; 7 positions agree with TRBD1. The CDR3 loop spans 17 amino acids. CDR1 and CDR2 from the germline V gene are SGHVS and FNYEAQ. J lost 2 bases, V lost 0 bases, and 6 bases had no gene match. CDR3 coding DNA: TGTGCCAGCAGCTTAGCCCCGGGGACAGCCAACACCGGGGAGCTGTTTTTT. Translated, it gives CASSLAPGTANTGELFF.

Ten or more counts support this clonotype. The chain is built from TRBV4-3 and TRBJ1-2; D is unresolved. Trimming removed 0 bases from V and 7 bases from J, with 15 bases in between. Germline assignment: CDR1 LGHNA and CDR2 YSLEER. The CDR3 is 15 amino acids. CDR3 DNA: TGCGCCAGCAGCCAAGATTTCGCGTCAGATAGTGGCTACACCTTC. Protein sequence: CASSQDFASDSGYTF.

This clonotype was recorded only once. A much larger clone lies one base from this, so it may be a read error. This chain joins TRBV6-2 or TRBV6-3 and TRBJ2-1, with 8 bases matching TRBD2. The J call may be faulty, since TRBJ2-7 better matches the DNA end. The CDR3 length is 14 residues. Germline V gene sequence: CDR1 MNHEY, CDR2 SVGEGT. The CDR3 loop is CASTKLADVNEQYF. In nucleotides, the CDR3 is TGTGCCAGCACTAAACTAGCGGATGTAAATGAGCAGTACTTC.

This chain connects TRBV18 to TRBJ2-2; TRBD2 matches 7 bases. This CDR3 is 11 amino acids long. Germline V CDR1 and CDR2: KGHSH, LQKENI. V lost 9 bases to trimming and J lost 9 bases; unmatched junction nucleotides: 4. In DNA, the CDR3 is TGTGCCAGTCGACTAGCCCGGGAGCTGTTTTTT. It translates to CASRLARELFF.

This clonotype was recorded many times. The rearrangement joins TRBV24-1 to TRBJ2-2; D is unresolved. Trimming took off 4 bases at V and 6 bases at J, with 8 bases between the two ends. This CDR3 is 13 amino acids long. Germline V CDR1 and CDR2: KGHDR, SFDVKD. The CDR3 is CATSEVEPGELFF. The CDR3 nucleotides read TGTGCCACCAGTGAGGTGGAGCCCGGGGAGCTGTTTTTT.

There are many counts of this clonotype. The V gene is TRBV10-3, the J gene TRBJ2-1, with D perhaps matching TRBD1 or TRBD2 (5 bases each). CDR3 length: 13 residues. Trimming removed 3 bases at V and 4 bases at J, with 7 bases between. Germline loops: CDR1 ENHRY, CDR2 SYGVKD. CDR3 amino acids: CAISDGGYNEQFF. CDR3 nucleotide sequence: TGTGCCATCAGTGATGGGGGTTACAATGAGCAGTTCTTC.

The sample holds many counts of this clonotype. This chain joins TRBV20-1 and TRBJ2-7; D remains unclear. The CDR3 totals 11 residues. V was cut by 6 bases and J by 7 bases, with 13 bases left in between. CDR1 is DFQATT and CDR2 is SNEGSKA in the germline V gene (reference sequence). The CDR3 region is CSANPTREQYF. As DNA, the CDR3 is TGCAGTGCCAACCCTACGAGGGAGCAGTACTTC.

The sample holds many counts of this clonotype. The rearrangement joins TRBV15 to TRBJ2-5, with TRBD1 identical over 8 bases. This CDR3 is built from 16 residues. CDR1 is LNHNV, CDR2 YYDKDF, per germline (reference sequence). V was clipped by 5 bases and J by 1 base; unmatched bases: 9. The chain's CDR3 is CATSGHRGVFQETQYF. DNA of the CDR3: TGTGCCACCAGCGGACACAGGGGGGTTTTCCAAGAGACCCAGTACTTC.

This clonotype showed up many times. Here the CDR3 reads CASSKPGLDNSGANVLTF. CDR3 bases: TGCGCCAGCAGCAAGCCGGGACTAGATAACTCTGGGGCCAACGTCCTGACTTTC. This chain uses TRBV5-1 with TRBJ2-6, with 8 bases that match TRBD2. The CDR3 is made up of 18 amino acids. J lost 0 bases, V lost 4 bases, and 9 bases had no gene match. CDR1 SGHRS and CDR2 YFSETQ come from the germline V gene.

This clonotype was seen repeatedly, ten times or more. The V and J genes are TRBV7-2 and TRBJ2-7; the D is unclear. The CDR3 spans 14 residues. CDR1 is SGHTA, CDR2 FQGNSA, per germline. Trimming took 0 bases from V and 2 from J, leaving 8 bases between them. CDR3 in amino acids: CASSLAPGPYEQYF. The CDR3 DNA is TGTGCCAGCAGCTTAGCTCCCGGCCCCTACGAGCAGTACTTC.

This clonotype was seen repeatedly, ten times or more. In DNA form, the CDR3 reads TGCAGTGCTAGTACCAGGGTGGCTAATTCACCCCTCCACTTT. This sequence encodes CSASTRVANSPLHF. This chain links TRBV20-1 with TRBJ1-6; the D gene is possibly TRBD1 (5 bases). With 3 bases removed from V and 6 bases from J, the gap between germline ends came to 12 bases. This CDR3 has 14 amino acids. Germline V CDR1 and CDR2: DFQATT, SNEGSKA (reference sequence).

At least ten counts were recorded for this clonotype. This chain links TRBV7-6 with TRBJ2-7, with 10 bases identical to TRBD1. Germline CDR1 SGHVS, CDR2 FNYEAQ. This CDR3 spans 15 amino acids. The ends lost 5 bases at V and 6 bases at J; junction bases unmatched: 10. CDR3 region: CASSNPGTGAPEQYF. The CDR3 DNA reads as TGTGCCAGCAGCAACCCCGGGACAGGGGCCCCCGAGCAGTACTTC.

This clonotype occurred many times. The chain couples TRBV6-2 or TRBV6-3 to TRBJ2-3; no clear D gene. The CDR3 runs to 13 residues. Trimming pared 8 bases from V and 3 bases from J, leaving 12 bases between. CDR1 is MNHEY, CDR2 SVGEGT, per germline. CDR3 DNA: TGTGCCAGCGCTAACACAGAAACAGATACGCAGTATTTT. Translated, it gives CASANTETDTQYF.

This clonotype was seen repeatedly, ten times or more. The V gene is TRBV28, the J gene TRBJ2-7; 11 bases map to TRBD1. V was pared by 2 bases and J by 3 bases, with 9 bases of the junction left unmatched. This CDR3 comprises 17 residues. Germline lookup yields CDR1 MDHEN and CDR2 SYDVKM. The CDR3 DNA follows: TGTGCCAGCAGTTTAACGGGACAGGGGGTTTTAGTCTACGAGCAGTACTTC. This gives the protein CASSLTGQGVLVYEQYF.

This clonotype has more than one count but fewer than ten. The chain employs TRBV28 and TRBJ2-2; no clear D. CDR3 size: 12 residues. Germline CDR1 reads MDHEN; CDR2 reads SYDVKM. The V end lost 4 bases, the J end lost 8 bases, and 8 bases lay between the germline ends. CDR3 nucleotides: TGTGCCAGCAGTTATGGTTCTGGGGAGCTGTTTTTT. It encodes CASSYGSGELFF.

This clonotype has ten or more counts. J is TRBJ2-5 and V is TRBV4-3; TRBD1 or TRBD2 may be the D gene (5 bases each). The germline CDR1 and CDR2 sequences are LGHNA and YSLEER. This CDR3 comprises 13 residues. Trimming stripped 1 base from V and 2 bases from J, with 5 bases between. The CDR3 sequence: CASSQGGQETQYF. CDR3 in DNA: TGCGCCAGCAGCCAAGGGGGGCAAGAGACCCAGTACTTC.

This clonotype was observed at least ten times. This chain links TRBV20-1 with TRBJ1-2; D might be TRBD1 (5 bases). Germline V lookup: CDR1 DFQATT, CDR2 SNEGSKA (reference sequence). This CDR3 has 14 residues. V was trimmed by 1 base and J by 8 bases, leaving 17 bases between them. For the CDR3, the DNA is TGCAGTGCTAGAGGGTGGAGGGGACTATGGGGCTACACCTTC. Its translation: CSARGWRGLWGYTF.

There are many counts of this clonotype. This rearrangement joins TRBV28 to TRBJ1-2; unclear D gene. Germline V gives CDR1 MDHEN, CDR2 SYDVKM. The CDR3 has 11 residues. Trimming took off 3 bases at V and 8 bases at J, with 7 bases between the two ends. The CDR3 loop reads CASSFGIGYTF. DNA for the CDR3: TGTGCCAGCAGTTTCGGGATAGGCTACACCTTC.